This T cell receptor (beta chain) was captured by sequencing in a study of CD8+CD57+ T cells in acquired aplastic anemia. Study information: An average of about 3.2 ug of DNA was obtained from sorted CD4+ and CD8+ cells. Average CD4+ read depth in healthy donors was about 10.8 million reads.

Of note for this clonotype: Its antigen is unknown.

V was shortened by 0 bases and J by 5 bases, with 21 bases between the two germline ends. Germline values: CDR1 DFQATT, CDR2 SNEGSKA (reference sequence). The CDR3 is made up of 17 amino acids. Overall study findings and caveats: Patients and controls had in common fewer than 30 CD8+ CDR3 sequences. Researchers reported that CD8+ Simpson's diversity was not significantly different in patients versus controls.

The study profiled TCR beta VDJ and CDR3 using genomic DNA as template. MiXCR, run by TCRdb on the reads, gives a single entry per CDR3 protein. The top ten clones hold roughly 23% of a sample with tens of thousands of distinct CDR3 sequences, more than 75% of them seen once. The sequenced sample was sorted CD4+, CD8+, or CD8+CD57+ T cells (not recorded which) from PBMCs. This chain uses TRBV20-1 with TRBJ2-3; D tentatively fits TRBD1 or TRBD2 (5 bases each). The clonotype comes from a human donor in good health, serving as a control. The CDR3 loop is CSARDRKGWGNVDTQYF. DNA for the CDR3: TGCAGTGCTAGAGATCGAAAGGGTTGGGGGAATGTAGATACGCAGTATTTT.